The 18 T cell receptor beta chains reported below all come from one sample, sequenced in a study of T cell changes during pregnancy in multiple sclerosis. Sequencing used immunoSEQ multiplex PCR; TCRdb keeps in-frame clones, though not all of them. This table holds about 69,000 clones, under 95% found once. Material: peripheral blood, obtained in the third trimester of pregnancy. These receptors came from a female donor with multiple sclerosis, enrolled in a pregnancy study.

The rearrangement links TRBV4-1 to TRBJ2-5; D is undetermined. Trimming took off 0 bases at V and 3 bases at J, with 5 bases between the two ends. The CDR3 consists of 13 residues. CDR1 MGHRA and CDR2 YSYEKL come from the germline V gene. The CDR3 bases are TGCGCCAGCAGCCAAGATGCAGAAGAGACCCAGTACTTC. Residues: CASSQDAEETQYF.

The chain couples TRBV29-1 to TRBJ2-1; 13 bases are a match to TRBD2. Unmatched junction bases numbered 7, after V lost 4 bases and J lost 7 bases. CDR1 is SQVTM, CDR2 ANQGSEA, per germline. The CDR3 has 15 residues. DNA of the CDR3: TGCAGCGTTGCTCGGACTAGCGGGGGCGGGAATGAGCAGTTCTTC. Translating it yields CSVARTSGGGNEQFF.

A remark on this clone: The junction differs from germline at one of its ends, possibly a read error. This chain joins TRBV7-9 and TRBJ2-5; 10 bases are a match to TRBD2. This CDR3 is 16 amino acids long. Germline loops: CDR1 SEHNR, CDR2 FQNEAQ (reference sequence). CDR3 coding DNA: TGTGCCAGCAGCGTAGCGGCTAGCGGGGGAAGAGAGACCCAGTACTTC. Its translation: CASSVAASGGRETQYF.

This chain uses TRBV5-1 with TRBJ1-1; the match to TRBD1 covers 10 bases. The CDR3 spans 17 residues. V was pared by 3 bases and J by 0 bases, with 8 bases of the junction left unmatched. The germline gives CDR1 SGHRS, CDR2 YFSETQ. Written as DNA, the CDR3 is TGCGCCAGCAGCTCCGGGACAGGGGTACCGATGAACACTGAAGCTTTCTTT. Translated, it gives CASSSGTGVPMNTEAFF.

The chain has TRBV7-8 and TRBJ2-3; the match to TRBD2 covers 9 bases. V lost 2 bases, J lost 7 bases, and 22 bases stayed unmatched. CDR3 length: 20 residues. CDR1 and CDR2 from the germline V gene are SGHVS and FQNEAQ. The chain's CDR3 is CASSLILWGASGGPDHTQYF. The CDR3 DNA reads TGTGCCAGCAGCTTAATTCTTTGGGGTGCGAGCGGGGGGCCGGACCATACGCAGTATTTT. Filled out from reference TRBV7-8 and TRBJ2-3, the complete variable domain reads GAGVSQSPRYKVAKRGQDVALRCDPISGHVSLFWYQQALGQGPEFLTYFQNEAQLDKSGLPSDRFFAERPEGSVSTLKIQRTQQEDSAVYLCASSLILWGASGGPDHTQYFGPGTRLTVL.

The chain employs TRBV6-5 and TRBJ1-2; a possible D gene is TRBD1 (6 bases). V dropped 6 bases and J dropped 6 bases, with 17 bases sitting between them. This CDR3 is built from 14 residues. The germline CDR1 and CDR2 sequences are MNHEY and SVGAGI. The CDR3 sequence is CASRSASQGNGYTF. The CDR3 nucleotides are TGTGCCAGCAGGTCCGCCAGCCAGGGGAATGGCTACACCTTC.

This CDR3 is CASPERLGTGELFF. CDR3 sequence (DNA): TGTGCCAGTCCCGAGCGTCTCGGCACCGGGGAGCTGTTTTTT. V is TRBV19 and J is TRBJ2-2; D remains ambiguous. Trimming stripped 8 bases from V and 4 bases from J, with 14 bases between. Germline loops: CDR1 LNHDA, CDR2 SQIVND (reference sequence). CDR3 length: 14 residues.

In its sample, this clone was seen a few times. This chain uses TRBV9 with TRBJ1-1, with 7 positions matching TRBD1. V was pared by 3 bases and J by 7 bases, with 6 bases of the junction left unmatched. The germline CDR1 and CDR2 sequences are SGDLS and YYNGEE. The CDR3 contains 13 residues. The CDR3 sequence is CASSGQGFGEAFF. As DNA, the CDR3 is TGTGCCAGCAGCGGACAGGGTTTTGGTGAAGCTTTCTTT.

The J gene is TRBJ2-5, the V gene TRBV6-1, with a tentative D call TRBD1 (5 bases). Germline CDR1 is MNHNS and CDR2 is SASEGT. With 7 bases removed from V and 2 bases from J, the gap between germline ends came to 17 bases. CDR3 length equals 15 residues. The CDR3 sequence is CASMVLGQGQETQYF. The DNA of the CDR3 is TGTGCCAGCATGGTACTTGGGCAGGGACAAGAGACCCAGTACTTC.

The chain recombines TRBV7-9 with TRBJ1-1; D gene ambiguous. Looked up from germline, CDR1 is SEHNR and CDR2 is FQNEAQ (reference sequence). The V gene lost 2 bases and the J gene lost 1 base, with 11 bases spanning the gap. The CDR3 has 15 residues. This CDR3 is CASSLRSAGNTEAFF. The CDR3 DNA follows: TGTGCCAGCAGCTTACGATCGGCAGGGAACACTGAAGCTTTCTTT.

The gene calls are TRBV7-2 and TRBJ2-3, with TRBD1 as a possible D gene (5 bases). Trimming removed 0 bases from V and 3 bases from J, with 7 bases in between. The V gene's germline CDR1 is SGHTA and CDR2 FQGNSA. This CDR3 region has 14 residues. The DNA for the CDR3 is TGTGCCAGCAGCTTAGCAGGGGTGACAGATACGCAGTATTTT. It encodes CASSLAGVTDTQYF.

This chain uses TRBV5-5 with TRBJ1-1; D is undetermined. This CDR3 has 14 amino acids. V lost 3 bases, J lost 3 bases, and 12 bases lay in between. Germline V CDR1 and CDR2: SGHKS, YYEKEE (reference sequence). CDR3 nucleotide sequence: TGTGCCAGCAGCTATTGGGTCCAGGACACTGAAGCTTTCTTT. The encoded protein is CASSYWVQDTEAFF.

The chain uses TRBV5-1 and TRBJ2-1; 8 bases are shared with TRBD2. The germline CDR1 and CDR2 sequences are SGHRS and YFSETQ. This CDR3 has 16 residues. J lost 8 bases, V lost 1 base, and 11 bases had no gene match. CDR3 in amino acids: CASSLPGAGVADEQFF. The CDR3 DNA is TGCGCCAGCAGCTTGCCGGGAGCGGGGGTAGCCGATGAGCAGTTCTTC. The full variable domain, rest sourced from reference TRBV5-1 and TRBJ2-1, is KAGVTQTPRYLIKTRGQQVTLSCSPISGHRSVSWYQQTPGQGLQFLFEYFSETQRNKGNFPGRFSGRQFSNSRSEMNVSTLELGDSALYLCASSLPGAGVADEQFFGPGTRLTVL.

This chain joins TRBV28 and TRBJ1-5; 7 bases agree with TRBD1. Germline-derived CDR1 and CDR2 are MDHEN and SYDVKM. J was trimmed by 6 bases and V by 3 bases; bases with no gene match: 8. The CDR3 extends over 15 amino acids. The CDR3 nucleotides are TGTGCCAGCAGTTTGACACAGGGGTTAGGTCAGCCCCAGCATTTT. Translating gives CASSLTQGLGQPQHF.

This clone was seen a few times. The chain couples TRBV29-1 to TRBJ2-5; 8 bases agree with TRBD2. Trimming cost V 4 bases and J 1 base; bases outside gene matches: 8. This CDR3 has 15 amino acids. From germline, CDR1 is SQVTM and CDR2 ANQGSEA. CDR3 DNA sequence: TGCAGCGTTGTCGGGGCGGGGGGTCCCCAAGAGACCCAGTACTTC. This encodes CSVVGAGGPQETQYF.

The chain has TRBV30 and TRBJ1-1; 7 bases fit TRBD1. The CDR3 has 13 residues. CDR1 is GTSNPN, CDR2 SVGIG, per germline (reference sequence). After removal of 1 base from V and 5 bases from J, the junction contained 4 bases not matched to a gene. Written as DNA, the CDR3 is TGTGCCTGGAGTGAGGGGGCCCGGACTGAAGCTTTCTTT. Amino acids: CAWSEGARTEAFF.

The rearrangement joins TRBV29-1 to TRBJ2-1; TRBD2 aligns across 8 bases. V dropped 6 bases and J dropped 5; count of bases not matched to a gene: 12. Germline values: CDR1 SQVTM, CDR2 ANQGSEA. The CDR3 is 15 residues long. For the CDR3, the DNA is TGCAGCGTGATCCAACTAGCGGTTCATGACAATGAGCAGTTCTTC. It yields the protein CSVIQLAVHDNEQFF.

This clone appeared a single time. The CDR3 region has the DNA TGTGCCAGCAGCGTAGTTGCAGGGGCCTACGAGCAGTACTTC. This gives the protein CASSVVAGAYEQYF. This chain connects TRBV9 to TRBJ2-7, with a possible D match to TRBD1 (6 bases). Germline lookup yields CDR1 SGDLS and CDR2 YYNGEE. V lost 0 bases and J lost 2, with 9 bases in between. This CDR3 contains 14 residues.